A single sample gave rise to the 10 T cell receptor beta chains below, sequenced in a study of CD4 T cells in relation to SARS-CoV-2 and coronaviruses. TCRdb keeps only in-frame clones here, not all; method: immunoSEQ multiplex PCR. Altogether about 31,000 clones are present, around three quarters being singletons, with the ten largest covering around 3.7%. These receptors are not linked to any known antigen. Sequencing was performed on memory CD4+ T cells from PBMCs, cultured in vitro. These receptors all come from an adult with COVID-19.

The chain has TRBV7-9 and TRBJ1-2, with 8 bases that match TRBD1. This CDR3 contains 15 residues. CDR1 is SEHNR, CDR2 FQNEAQ, per germline (reference sequence). With 8 bases clipped from V and 2 bases from J, the junction kept 10 bases outside the gene matches. DNA of the CDR3: TGTGCCAGCGGGACGACAGGGGCGGTAAACTATGGCTACACCTTC. This codes for CASGTTGAVNYGYTF. Variable domain in full (rest from reference TRBV7-9 and TRBJ1-2): DTGVSQNPRHKITKRGQNVTFRCDPISEHNRLYWYRQTLGQGPEFLTYFQNEAQLEKSRLLSDRFSAERPKGSFSTLEIQRTEQGDSAMYLCASGTTGAVNYGYTFGSGTRLTVV.

The gene calls are TRBV18 and TRBJ2-5; 7 nucleotides agree with TRBD2. The CDR3 runs 15 residues. The trim removed 5 bases at V and 6 bases at J, leaving 12 bases unmatched. The germline V gene has CDR1 KGHSH and CDR2 LQKENI. The CDR3 spells CASSNESGEGKTQYF. CDR3 coding DNA: TGTGCCAGCTCAAACGAAAGCGGGGAAGGAAAGACCCAGTACTTC.

For this clone: One junction end does not reproduce the germline sequence, and a read error may be involved. The chain employs TRBV7-7 and TRBJ1-5; possible D gene TRBD1, 5 bases. CDR3 size: 17 residues. The germline gives CDR1 SSHAT, CDR2 FNYEAQ (reference sequence). The CDR3 loop reads CASSLGAGEASNQPQHF. DNA for the CDR3: TGTGCTAGCAGCTTAGGCGCGGGGGAGGCTAGCAATCAGCCCCAGCATTTT. Drawing the rest from reference TRBV7-7 and TRBJ1-5, the complete variable domain is GAGVSQSPRYKVTKRGQDVTLRCDPISSHATLYWYQQALGQGPEFLTYFNYEAQPDKSGLPSDRFSAERPEGSISTLTIQRTEQRDSAMYRCASSLGAGEASNQPQHFGDGTRLSIL.

This chain links TRBV28 with TRBJ2-3; 9 bases fit TRBD1. The CDR3 length is 15 residues. Germline lookup yields CDR1 MDHEN and CDR2 SYDVKM. Trimming cost V 6 bases and J 6 bases; bases outside gene matches: 10. The CDR3 loop reads CASRAGTGMADTQYF. Here the CDR3 DNA reads TGTGCCAGCAGGGCCGGGACAGGGATGGCGGATACGCAGTATTTT.

The CDR3 loop is CASSSSQGYYGYTF. CDR3 DNA: TGTGCCAGCAGCTCTTCACAGGGATACTATGGCTACACCTTC. V usage is TRBV7-2 and J usage is TRBJ1-2, with D possibly matching TRBD1 (6 bases). V was pared by 4 bases and J by 3 bases, with 12 bases between. This CDR3 region has 14 residues. CDR1 SGHTA and CDR2 FQGNSA come from the germline V gene.

The chain couples TRBV6-2 or TRBV6-3 to TRBJ1-2, with TRBD1 identical over 10 bases. The length of the CDR3 is 15 residues. Germline V gives CDR1 MNHEY, CDR2 SVGEGT. V shed 6 bases and J 4 bases; nucleotides not matched to a gene: 8. In DNA form, the CDR3 reads TGTGCCAGCAGCCGATCCGGGACAGGGGTCTATGGCTACACCTTC. Protein product: CASSRSGTGVYGYTF.

This clone was seen only once. In DNA form, the CDR3 reads TGTGCCAGCAGCTTGTCCGGGGTCTACCAAGAGACCCAGTACTTC. Translating it yields CASSLSGVYQETQYF. This chain uses TRBV5-5 with TRBJ2-5, with D possibly being TRBD2 (5 bases). CDR3 length: 15 residues. Trimming left V 1 base short and J 0 bases short, with 10 bases between. In germline, CDR1 is SGHKS, CDR2 YYEKEE (reference sequence).

The chain joins TRBV11-2 to TRBJ2-6; D may be TRBD1 (5 bases). V was cut by 11 bases and J by 4 bases, with 12 bases left in between. From germline, CDR1 is SGHAT and CDR2 FQNNGV. There are 13 residues in the CDR3. As DNA, the CDR3 is TGTGCCGCCGCAGGGTCCGGGGCCAACGTCCTGACTTTC. As protein: CAAAGSGANVLTF.

The chain is built from TRBV5-1 and TRBJ2-1; weak D call: TRBD1 (5 bases). There are 14 residues in the CDR3. V was clipped by 2 bases and J by 0 bases, with 6 bases between them. The germline V gene has CDR1 SGHRS and CDR2 YFSETQ. This chain's CDR3 is CASSLDSSYNEQFF. Here the CDR3 DNA reads TGCGCCAGCAGCTTAGACAGCTCCTACAATGAGCAGTTCTTC.

Comment on this clone: Other DNA sequences from this sample encode an identical CDR3 as well. The gene calls are TRBV7-8 and TRBJ2-5; D not resolved. This CDR3 contains 17 residues. CDR1 and CDR2 from the germline V gene are SGHVS and FQNEAQ. With 0 bases removed from V and 1 base from J, the gap between germline ends came to 15 bases. This CDR3 is CASSLARWRSPQETQYF. CDR3 sequence (DNA): TGTGCCAGCAGCTTAGCGAGGTGGCGGAGTCCCCAAGAGACCCAGTACTTC.